The 24 T cell receptor beta chains presented below share a single source sample, sequenced in a study of blood T cell repertoires in COVID-19. Some clones are missing from TCRdb's copy, which holds only in-frame ones; the method was immunoSEQ multiplex PCR. The sample has more than 350,000 clones; roughly 89% are singletons. The source material was PBMCs or T cells enriched from blood (not recorded which). The receptors originated from a woman between 50 and 59 years old who had recovered from COVID-19.

The rearrangement uses TRBV28 and TRBJ1-2, with D possibly TRBD1 on 5 matching bases. The CDR3 sequence is 13 residues long. V was clipped by 7 bases and J by 0 bases, with 9 bases between them. Germline V gene sequence: CDR1 MDHEN, CDR2 SYDVKM. DNA for the CDR3: TGTGCCAGCACACCAGGGACTAACTATGGCTACACCTTC. Protein sequence: CASTPGTNYGYTF.

The chain couples TRBV5-1 to TRBJ1-3; D is uncertain. In germline, CDR1 is SGHRS, CDR2 YFSETQ. The CDR3 spans 16 residues. Between the trimmed V and J ends, which lost 0 bases and 1 base, there was a span of 11 bases. This chain's CDR3 is CASSLAGIGSGNTIYF. In DNA, the CDR3 is TGCGCCAGCAGCTTGGCCGGGATCGGGTCTGGAAACACCATATATTTT.

DNA for the CDR3: TGCGCCAGCAGCTCTAGGGGTGACTCCTACGAGCAGTACTTC. It specifies CASSSRGDSYEQYF. J is TRBJ2-7 and V is TRBV5-1, with D maybe TRBD1 (5 bases). V dropped 3 bases and J dropped 0 bases, with 10 bases sitting between them. CDR1 and CDR2 from the germline V gene are SGHRS and YFSETQ. The CDR3 consists of 14 residues.

V usage is TRBV2 and J usage is TRBJ2-5, with 8 positions matching TRBD1. Germline V lookup: CDR1 SNHLY, CDR2 FYNNEI. Trimming removed 6 bases from V and 5 bases from J; junction bases left unmatched: 2. This CDR3 has 12 residues. CDR3 region: CASSTGGETQYF. CDR3 DNA sequence: TGTGCCAGCAGCACAGGGGGGGAGACCCAGTACTTC.

The genes are TRBV4-1 and TRBJ1-2; D ambiguous. Trimming pared 1 base from V and 2 bases from J, leaving 8 bases between. Germline V gene sequence: CDR1 MGHRA, CDR2 YSYEKL. CDR3 length: 14 residues. The CDR3 reads CASSQGGPNYGYTF. The CDR3 region has the DNA TGCGCCAGCAGCCAAGGCGGGCCGAACTATGGCTACACCTTC.

The chain employs TRBV5-1 and TRBJ1-1, with D unclear. The CDR3 is 14 residues long. V lost 1 base and J 0 bases, leaving 7 bases between the germline ends. From germline, CDR1 is SGHRS and CDR2 YFSETQ. The CDR3 sequence: CASSLTRLNTEAFF. Here the CDR3 DNA reads TGCGCCAGCAGCTTGACCAGATTGAACACTGAAGCTTTCTTT.

This chain uses TRBV27 with TRBJ2-7; weak D call: TRBD1 (5 bases). The V gene lost 6 bases and the J gene lost 0 bases, with 12 bases spanning the gap. The CDR3 covers 14 residues. Looked up from germline, CDR1 is MNHEY and CDR2 is SMNVEV (reference sequence). This CDR3 is CASRSTTVSYEQYF. As DNA, the CDR3 is TGTGCCAGCAGAAGCACGACAGTCTCCTACGAGCAGTACTTC.

The chain joins TRBV28 to TRBJ2-7, with D unclear. The CDR3 loop spans 13 amino acids. V was clipped by 6 bases and J by 0 bases, with 9 bases between them. Germline CDR1 and CDR2: MDHEN and SYDVKM. CDR3 sequence (DNA): TGTGCCAGCAGCTACCCTCCCTCCTACGAGCAGTACTTC. It translates to CASSYPPSYEQYF.

The V gene is TRBV7-2, the J gene TRBJ1-3, with TRBD1 as a possible D gene (6 bases). The V end was cut by 3 bases, the J end by 0 bases, with 12 bases between. The CDR3 sequence is 16 residues long. Looked up from germline, CDR1 is SGHTA and CDR2 is FQGNSA. The CDR3 DNA is TGTGCCAGCAGCTTCACAGGGCCCATCTCTGGAAACACCATATATTTT. It translates to CASSFTGPISGNTIYF.

V and J are TRBV28 and TRBJ2-7; 12 nucleotides align to TRBD1. Unmatched junction bases numbered 6, after V lost 4 bases and J lost 5 bases. The CDR3 spans 15 residues. CDR1 and CDR2 (germline): MDHEN, SYDVKM. CDR3 sequence reads: CASSSGDRGRDEQYF. The CDR3 DNA reads TGTGCCAGCAGTTCAGGGGACAGGGGGCGCGACGAGCAGTACTTC.

The gene calls are TRBV18 and TRBJ1-2; D is uncertain. V was trimmed by 0 bases and J by 2 bases, leaving 4 bases between them. Germline lookup yields CDR1 KGHSH and CDR2 LQKENI. The CDR3 runs to 13 residues. The CDR3 reads CASSPPANYGYTF. The CDR3 DNA is TGTGCCAGCTCACCACCGGCAAACTATGGCTACACCTTC. Full variable domain (outside the CDR3, taken from reference TRBV18 and TRBJ1-2): NAGVMQNPRHLVRRRGQEARLRCSPMKGHSHVYWYRQLPEEGLKFMVYLQKENIIDESGMPKERFSAEFPKEGPSILRIQQVVRGDSAAYFCASSPPANYGYTFGSGTRLTVV.

The chain carries TRBV4-3 and TRBJ1-2, with D possibly TRBD1 on 6 matching bases. V gave up 0 bases and J gave up 4 bases, with 15 bases separating them. CDR1 is LGHNA, CDR2 YSLEER, per germline. This CDR3 is 16 amino acids long. The CDR3 coding sequence is TGCGCCAGCAGCCAAGATTATCAGGGGCTGGGCTATGGCTACACCTTC. It codes for CASSQDYQGLGYGYTF.

V is TRBV25-1 and J is TRBJ1-1, with TRBD1 as a possible D gene (6 bases). V was pared by 6 bases and J by 0 bases, with 14 bases between. Germline loops: CDR1 MGHDK, CDR2 SYGVNS. The CDR3 runs to 15 residues. DNA for the CDR3: TGTGCCAGCAGGCAGACAGGAAGTTTGAACACTGAAGCTTTCTTT. This gives the protein CASRQTGSLNTEAFF.

J is TRBJ2-3 and V is TRBV11-2, with 9 bases that match TRBD1. Losses at the gene ends were 5 bases for V and 3 bases for J; bases not matched to a gene: 9. The CDR3 length is 16 residues. CDR1 and CDR2 (germline): SGHAT, FQNNGV. CDR3 loop: CASSQRTGAATDTQYF. CDR3 DNA sequence: TGTGCCAGCAGCCAGAGGACAGGGGCGGCGACAGATACGCAGTATTTT.

The V gene is TRBV7-2, the J gene TRBJ2-7, with D unresolved. Trimming shortened V by 1 base and J by 2 bases, and 9 bases separated the two germline ends. The CDR3 totals 14 residues. Germline V gives CDR1 SGHTA, CDR2 FQGNSA. CDR3 region: CASSLGPRAYEQYF. DNA of the CDR3: TGTGCCAGCAGCTTAGGTCCAAGAGCCTACGAGCAGTACTTC. The full variable domain, its missing parts supplied by reference TRBV7-2 and TRBJ2-7, is GAGVSQSPSNKVTEKGKDVELRCDPISGHTALYWYRQSLGQGLEFLIYFQGNSAPDKSGLPSDRFSAERTGGSVSTLTIQRTQQEDSAVYLCASSLGPRAYEQYFGPGTRLTVT.

The chain couples TRBV28 to TRBJ1-2, with D possibly TRBD1 on 6 matching bases. The ends were cut back, 3 bases at V and 0 bases at J, with 17 bases in the middle. Germline CDR1 and CDR2: MDHEN and SYDVKM. The CDR3 consists of 17 residues. CDR3 in amino acids: CASSFEGRGPTNYGYTF. The CDR3 DNA sequence: TGTGCCAGCAGTTTCGAGGGCAGGGGACCCACTAACTATGGCTACACCTTC.

The chain has TRBV10-3 and TRBJ2-1; 9 nucleotides align to TRBD1. CDR3 size: 14 residues. Per the germline V gene, CDR1 is ENHRY and CDR2 is SYGVKD. The ends lost 6 bases at V and 6 bases at J; junction bases unmatched: 6. CDR3 amino acids: CAISDRQGGNEQFF. The CDR3 DNA is TGTGCCATCAGCGATAGACAGGGGGGCAATGAGCAGTTCTTC.

This clone was observed a few times. The rearrangement uses TRBV28 and TRBJ1-6, with 9 nucleotides matching TRBD1. From germline, CDR1 is MDHEN and CDR2 SYDVKM. The CDR3 contains 16 residues. The V segment lost 6 bases and the J segment 14 bases; nucleotides outside the gene matches: 17. CDR3 nucleotide sequence: TGTGCCAGCAGCCCCTTAGCGGGACAGGGTTTAGGATCCCTCCACTTT. Translation gives CASSPLAGQGLGSLHF.

The rearrangement joins TRBV9 to TRBJ1-3; 8 nucleotides agree with TRBD1. V lost 3 bases and J lost 13; bases outside the gene matches: 9. Germline V gene lookup returns CDR1 SGDLS and CDR2 YYNGEE. The CDR3 is made up of 13 amino acids. The CDR3 sequence is CASSALTGGSIYF. CDR3 DNA: TGTGCCAGCAGCGCCCTTACAGGGGGGAGTATATATTTT.

Remarks on this clone: An end of the junction does not agree with germline; a read error may underlie this. V is TRBV7-7 and J is TRBJ2-7; 9 bases fit TRBD1. Per the germline V gene, CDR1 is SSHAT and CDR2 is FNYEAQ (reference sequence). The CDR3 spans 16 residues. The CDR3 reads CASSPEPGGTGTEQYF. CDR3 nucleotide sequence: TGTGCTAGCAGCCCAGAACCTGGCGGGACAGGGACCGAGCAGTACTTC.

The CDR3 loop is CASSQTRTVLGGGYTF. CDR3 nucleotide sequence: TGTGCCAGCAGCCAAACTCGGACAGTCCTCGGCGGGGGCTACACCTTC. This sequence joins TRBV6-2 or TRBV6-3 and TRBJ1-2; the D gene is possibly TRBD1 (6 bases). Looked up from germline, CDR1 is MNHEY and CDR2 is SVGEGT. Trimming took off 6 bases at V and 8 bases at J, with 25 bases between the two ends. CDR3 length: 16 amino acids.

V usage is TRBV4-1 and J usage is TRBJ2-7; 9 nucleotides line up with TRBD1. Germline V gives CDR1 MGHRA, CDR2 YSYEKL. The CDR3 contains 15 residues. The V gene end was trimmed by 1 base and the J gene end by 3 bases; junction bases not matched to a gene: 4. In nucleotides, the CDR3 is TGCGCCAGCAGCCAAGCCCGGGACAGGGTCTACGAGCAGTACTTC. Its protein product is CASSQARDRVYEQYF.

V gene TRBV7-9 combines with J gene TRBJ2-7; 9 positions match TRBD1. V gave up 8 bases and J gave up 0 bases; unmatched junction bases: 5. The CDR3 runs to 14 residues. The germline V gene has CDR1 SEHNR and CDR2 FQNEAQ (reference sequence). CDR3 sequence reads: CASETGQGSYEQYF. The CDR3 region has the DNA TGTGCCAGCGAAACGGGACAGGGCTCCTACGAGCAGTACTTC.

The chain couples TRBV6-2 or TRBV6-3 to TRBJ2-3; the D gene is possibly TRBD2 (7 bases). V lost 2 bases and J lost 7, with 13 bases in between. The CDR3 has 14 amino acids. Germline assignment: CDR1 MNHEY and CDR2 SVGEGT. The CDR3 spells CASSYTGGRHTQYF. The CDR3 bases are TGTGCCAGCAGTTACACGGGGGGCCGACATACGCAGTATTTT.